The 22 T cell receptor beta chains presented below share a single source sample, sequenced in a study of response to subunit inactivated influenza vaccine. One entry per CDR3 protein, called by TCRdb with MiXCR from the RT-PCR reads. The repertoire holds 150,000 to 200,000 distinct CDR3 sequences, with about 10% as singletons. Sample: CD8+ T cells sorted from PBMCs, taken roughly 24 months after vaccination. The receptors were sampled from a man in his fifties or sixties who received an inactivated influenza vaccine.

This chain links TRBV4-1 with TRBJ1-2; D gene uncertain. This CDR3 has 16 residues. The germline V and J ends were trimmed by 1 base and 1 base, with 13 bases remaining between them. Germline CDR1 reads MGHRA; CDR2 reads YSYEKL. The CDR3 loop reads CASSQVLTANNYGYTF. CDR3 nucleotides: TGCGCCAGCAGCCAAGTTCTTACAGCGAATAACTATGGCTACACCTTC.

This clonotype occurred many times. The V call is TRBV12-3 or TRBV12-4, the J call TRBJ2-2; 8 nucleotides agree with TRBD2. This CDR3 is 17 amino acids long. With V trimmed by 3 bases and J by 5 bases, 11 bases remained unmatched. The CDR3 DNA reads TGTGCCAGCAGTTTTCCCCGACGGGAGGGCCTTACCGGGGAGCTGTTTTTT. Translated, it gives CASSFPRREGLTGELFF.

As concerns this clonotype: The junction departs from germline at one end; a sequencing error may be responsible. In DNA form, the CDR3 reads TGTGCCAGCAGCACGGCTTTTAGGACTCCCAATAAGCAGTTCTTC. It yields the protein CASSTAFRTPNKQFF. The V gene is TRBV11-2, the J gene TRBJ2-1, with D perhaps matching TRBD2 (5 bases). From germline, CDR1 is SGHAT and CDR2 FQNNGV. The CDR3 has 15 amino acids.

The chain uses TRBV2 and TRBJ2-1, with D tentatively TRBD2 (6 bases). Germline CDR1 SNHLY, CDR2 FYNNEI. The CDR3 runs to 16 residues. The V end was cut by 3 bases, the J end by 4 bases, with 16 bases between. The CDR3 protein is CASSEEGSYLYNEQFF. For the CDR3, the DNA is TGTGCCAGCAGTGAGGAGGGGTCCTACCTATACAATGAGCAGTTCTTC.

This chain connects TRBV4-2 to TRBJ2-3, with 7 bases fitting TRBD1. V lost 4 bases and J lost 3; bases outside the gene matches: 13. There are 17 residues in the CDR3. Germline assignment: CDR1 LGHNA and CDR2 YNFKEQ. The CDR3 region is CASSRITGTVSTDTQYF. DNA for the CDR3: TGTGCCAGCAGCCGCATTACCGGGACAGTTAGTACAGATACGCAGTATTTT.

The V and J genes are TRBV9 and TRBJ2-2; the D is unclear. The CDR3 contains 13 residues. The germline V gene has CDR1 SGDLS and CDR2 YYNGEE. The V gene lost 2 bases and the J gene lost 6 bases, with 8 bases spanning the gap. The DNA for the CDR3 is TGTGCCAGCAGCGTGTCCTACCCCGGGGAGCTGTTTTTT. This sequence encodes CASSVSYPGELFF.

This chain links TRBV7-9 with TRBJ1-2; the match to TRBD1 covers 7 bases. The trim removed 5 bases at V and 6 bases at J, leaving 12 bases unmatched. Germline V lookup: CDR1 SEHNR, CDR2 FQNEAQ (reference sequence). The CDR3 spans 15 residues. The CDR3 nucleotides are TGTGCCAGCAGCCCCCGGACAGGTTCAGGGCATGGCTACACCTTC. Its translation: CASSPRTGSGHGYTF.

The table lists this clonotype with many counts. J is TRBJ2-3 and V is TRBV3-1; D not certain. Germline V gene sequence: CDR1 LGHDT, CDR2 YNNKEL (reference sequence). The germline V and J ends were trimmed by 7 bases and 2 bases, with 7 bases remaining between them. This CDR3 has 12 amino acids. CDR3 loop: CASKSDTDTQYF. The CDR3 DNA reads as TGTGCCAGCAAATCCGACACAGATACGCAGTATTTT.

This clonotype has just a few counts. In DNA, the CDR3 is TGTGCCAGCAGCTTGGCCCGAACGGGACTAGTTTCCTTCGAGCAGTTCTTC. Translated: CASSLARTGLVSFEQFF. The chain links TRBV7-8 to TRBJ2-1; 8 bases match TRBD2. The CDR3 consists of 17 residues. V was clipped by 3 bases and J by 10 bases; unmatched bases: 17. Germline values: CDR1 SGHVS, CDR2 FQNEAQ.

This clonotype has at least ten counts. J is TRBJ2-1 and V is TRBV12-3 or TRBV12-4; D may be TRBD1 (6 bases). Trimming pared 7 bases from V and 3 bases from J, leaving 10 bases between. The CDR3 is 13 residues long. The CDR3 sequence: CASTGEHYNEQFF. CDR3 nucleotide sequence: TGTGCCAGCACAGGGGAGCACTACAATGAGCAGTTCTTC.

Only a few counts were recorded for this clonotype. One end of the junction fails to match germline, which may point to a read error. The CDR3 coding sequence is TGCGCCAGCACCCCTTCGCGCGGCCAAGGGACCCAGTACTTC. It yields the protein CASTPSRGQGTQYF. The chain has TRBV10-2 and TRBJ2-5; D is unclear. Germline V gives CDR1 WSHSY, CDR2 SAAADI. The CDR3 extends over 14 amino acids.

This clonotype turned up a few times. The chain couples TRBV6-2 or TRBV6-3 to TRBJ2-5, with D possibly being TRBD1 or TRBD2 (5 bases each). The CDR3 is 15 residues long. V was clipped by 5 bases and J by 0 bases, with 13 bases between them. Germline lookup yields CDR1 MNHEY and CDR2 SVGEGT. CDR3 protein: CASSLRDRYQETQYF. The CDR3 bases are TGTGCCAGCAGTCTCCGGGACCGGTACCAAGAGACCCAGTACTTC.

This clonotype was counted at least ten times. The chain joins TRBV27 to TRBJ2-1; the match to TRBD2 covers 9 bases. The CDR3 contains 18 residues. J was trimmed by 2 bases and V by 2 bases; bases with no gene match: 10. The germline CDR1 and CDR2 sequences are MNHEY and SMNVEV (reference sequence). CDR3: CASSLLGLARIAYNEQFF. The DNA for the CDR3 is TGTGCCAGCAGTTTACTGGGACTAGCACGAATCGCCTACAATGAGCAGTTCTTC.

The chain is built from TRBV27 and TRBJ2-7, with D unclear. The CDR3 is 16 amino acids. Trimming shortened V by 11 bases and J by 2 bases, and 25 bases separated the two germline ends. The germline CDR1 and CDR2 sequences are MNHEY and SMNVEV (reference sequence). CDR3 sequence (DNA): TGTGCCCCCGCGGTTCGTGAGCCACTTCTGACCTACGAGCAGTACTTC. Protein sequence: CAPAVREPLLTYEQYF.

The sample holds a few counts of this clonotype. V and J are TRBV7-9 and TRBJ2-1, with D tentatively TRBD2 (7 bases). The germline V and J ends were trimmed by 3 bases and 7 bases, with 16 bases remaining between them. Germline CDR1 and CDR2: SEHNR and FQNEAQ (reference sequence). The CDR3 totals 15 residues. CDR3: CASSLGGRVSNEQFF. The CDR3 nucleotides are TGTGCCAGCAGCTTGGGGGGGCGCGTGTCGAATGAGCAGTTCTTC.

The CDR3 spells CASSLGLPNEQYF. CDR3 bases: TGTGCCAGCAGCCTCGGTCTTCCTAACGAGCAGTACTTC. The chain links TRBV12-3 or TRBV12-4 to TRBJ2-7; the D is unclear. The V and J ends lost 6 bases and 5 bases respectively, with 14 bases between them. This CDR3 has 13 residues.

This clonotype appeared a few times. The chain joins TRBV29-1 to TRBJ2-2; D is undetermined. This CDR3 comprises 13 residues. The germline V gene encodes CDR1 SQVTM and CDR2 ANQGSEA. Trimming removed 4 bases at V and 0 bases at J, with 6 bases between. The chain's CDR3 is CSVGRTNTGELFF. The CDR3 region has the DNA TGCAGCGTTGGGCGAACGAACACCGGGGAGCTGTTTTTT.

Only a few counts were recorded for this clonotype. In DNA form, the CDR3 reads TGTGCCAGCAGCGTAGCTGGGGCAGTCCAAGAGACCCAGTACTTC. Translation gives CASSVAGAVQETQYF. The chain uses TRBV9 and TRBJ2-5; tentative D call: TRBD1 (5 bases). The CDR3 extends over 15 amino acids. The germline gives CDR1 SGDLS, CDR2 YYNGEE. Between the trimmed V and J ends, which lost 0 bases and 1 base, there was a span of 10 bases. Based on the CDR3 plus reference TRBV9 and TRBJ2-5, the full variable domain is DSGVTQTPKHLITATGQRVTLRCSPRSGDLSVYWYQQSLDQGLQFLIQYYNGEERAKGNILERFSAQQFPDLHSELNLSSLELGDSALYFCASSVAGAVQETQYFGPGTRLLVL.

This clonotype was seen a few times. The genes are TRBV27 and TRBJ2-1; 11 bases line up with TRBD2. V trimming: 5 bases; J trimming: 5 bases; junction bases outside the gene matches: 5. This CDR3 comprises 15 residues. Germline lookup yields CDR1 MNHEY and CDR2 SMNVEV (reference sequence). The CDR3 DNA sequence: TGTGCCAGCAGTCGGGGGACTAGCGGCCACAATGAGCAGTTCTTC. The encoded protein is CASSRGTSGHNEQFF.

V is TRBV12-3 or TRBV12-4 and J is TRBJ2-2; possibly TRBD1 for D (6 bases). Trimming cost V 3 bases and J 6 bases, with 11 bases left between them. This CDR3 is 14 amino acids long. CDR3 amino acids: CASSLVGGAGELFF. The CDR3 nucleotides are TGTGCCAGCAGTTTGGTAGGGGGTGCCGGGGAGCTGTTTTTT.

This clonotype was detected a few times. The chain is built from TRBV5-1 and TRBJ2-7; D unclear. V lost 5 bases, J lost 0 bases, and 15 bases lay in between. CDR3 length: 15 amino acids. The germline CDR1 and CDR2 sequences are SGHRS and YFSETQ. The CDR3 DNA reads as TGCGCCAGCAGACCATCGGACGGTAACTCCTACGAGCAGTACTTC. It codes for CASRPSDGNSYEQYF.

The CDR3, as DNA: TGTGCCAGCAGTAACCTTCTTAGGGGTACTGGCACAGATACGCAGTATTTT. It yields the protein CASSNLLRGTGTDTQYF. V gene TRBV27 combines with J gene TRBJ2-3, with D possibly matching TRBD1 (5 bases). Germline assignment: CDR1 MNHEY and CDR2 SMNVEV (reference sequence). The CDR3 covers 17 residues. V was trimmed by 5 bases and J by 1 base, leaving 19 bases between them.